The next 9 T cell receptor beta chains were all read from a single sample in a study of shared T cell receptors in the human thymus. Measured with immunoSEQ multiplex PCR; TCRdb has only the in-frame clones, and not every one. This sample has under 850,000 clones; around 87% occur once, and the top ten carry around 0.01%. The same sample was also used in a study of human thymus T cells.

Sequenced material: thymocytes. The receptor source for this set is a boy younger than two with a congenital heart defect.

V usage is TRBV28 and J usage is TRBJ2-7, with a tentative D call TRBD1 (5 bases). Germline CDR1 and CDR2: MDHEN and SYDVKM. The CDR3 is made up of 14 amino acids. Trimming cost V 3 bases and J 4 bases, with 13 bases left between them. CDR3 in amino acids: CASSFGRVSYEQYF. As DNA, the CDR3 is TGTGCCAGCAGTTTTGGCAGGGTTTCATACGAGCAGTACTTC.

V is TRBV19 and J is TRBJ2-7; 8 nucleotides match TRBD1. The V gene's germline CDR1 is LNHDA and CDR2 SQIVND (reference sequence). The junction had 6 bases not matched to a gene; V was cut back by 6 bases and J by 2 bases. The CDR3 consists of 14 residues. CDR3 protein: CASRPTGATYEQYF. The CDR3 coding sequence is TGTGCCAGTAGACCGACAGGGGCTACCTACGAGCAGTACTTC.

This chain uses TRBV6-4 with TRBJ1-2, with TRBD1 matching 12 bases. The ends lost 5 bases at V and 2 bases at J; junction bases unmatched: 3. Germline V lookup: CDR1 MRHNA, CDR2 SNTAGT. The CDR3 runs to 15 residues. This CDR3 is CASSWGQGANYGYTF. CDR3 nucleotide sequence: TGTGCCAGCAGTTGGGGACAGGGGGCGAACTATGGCTACACCTTC.

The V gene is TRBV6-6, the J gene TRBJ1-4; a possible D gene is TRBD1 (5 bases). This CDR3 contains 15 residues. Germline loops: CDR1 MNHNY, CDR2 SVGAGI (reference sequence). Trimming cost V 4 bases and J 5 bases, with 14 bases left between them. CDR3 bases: TGTGCCAGCAGTTTAATTGACAGATTAAATGAAAAACTGTTTTTT. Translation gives CASSLIDRLNEKLFF.

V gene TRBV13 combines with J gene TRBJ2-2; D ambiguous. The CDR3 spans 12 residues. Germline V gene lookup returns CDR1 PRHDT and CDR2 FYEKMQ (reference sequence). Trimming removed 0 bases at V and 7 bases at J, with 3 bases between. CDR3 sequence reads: CASSLGHGELFF. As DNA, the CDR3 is TGTGCCAGCAGCTTAGGTCACGGGGAGCTGTTTTTT.

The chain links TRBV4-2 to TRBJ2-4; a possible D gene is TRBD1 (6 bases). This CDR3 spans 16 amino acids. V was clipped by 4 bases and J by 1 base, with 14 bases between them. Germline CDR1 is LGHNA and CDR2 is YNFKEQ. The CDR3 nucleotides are TGTGCCAGCAGCCCCCGGGCAGGGGTGGCCAAAAACATTCAGTACTTC. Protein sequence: CASSPRAGVAKNIQYF.

As DNA, the CDR3 is TGTGCCAGCGGGGGCGATGCATATGAGCAGTTCTTC. Translating it yields CASGGDAYEQFF. This rearrangement joins TRBV2 to TRBJ2-1, with D perhaps matching TRBD1 (6 bases). Germline V gene sequence: CDR1 SNHLY, CDR2 FYNNEI. CDR3 length equals 12 residues. Trimming left V 8 bases short and J 8 bases short, with 13 bases between.

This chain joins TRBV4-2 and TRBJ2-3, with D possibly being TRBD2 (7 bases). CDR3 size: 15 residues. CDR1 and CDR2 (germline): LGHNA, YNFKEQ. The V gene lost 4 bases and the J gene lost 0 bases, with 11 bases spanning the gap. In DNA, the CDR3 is TGTGCCAGCAGCCCCGCGGGGGCTAGCACAGATACGCAGTATTTT. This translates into CASSPAGASTDTQYF.

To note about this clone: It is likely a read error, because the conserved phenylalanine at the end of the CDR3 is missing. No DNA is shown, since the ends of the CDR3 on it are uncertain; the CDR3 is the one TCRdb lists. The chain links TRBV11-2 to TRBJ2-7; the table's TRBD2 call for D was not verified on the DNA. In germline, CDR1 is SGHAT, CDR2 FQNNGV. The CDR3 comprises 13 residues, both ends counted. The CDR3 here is CASSYGTSGRVAI.